The 21 T cell receptor beta chains given below trace back to one sample, sequenced in a study of CD8 T cells in Susac syndrome. An input of roughly 0.5 to 1 ug of RNA was subjected to reverse transcription using random hexamers. Each CDR3 protein is one row after TCRdb ran MiXCR on the immunoSEQ multiplex PCR reads. The table shows 140,000 to 150,000 distinct CDR3 sequences, with around 94% occurring only once. Sequenced sample: CD4+ T cells from PBMCs. The receptors were sampled from a human donor in good health.

This rearrangement joins TRBV29-1 to TRBJ2-3; TRBD2 matches 7 bases. CDR1 and CDR2 from the germline V gene are SQVTM and ANQGSEA. V was pared by 7 bases and J by 4 bases, with 8 bases of the junction left unmatched. This CDR3 spans 13 amino acids. This chain's CDR3 is CSARWDYADTQYF. The CDR3 DNA reads TGCAGCGCCAGGTGGGACTATGCAGATACGCAGTATTTT.

J is TRBJ2-6 and V is TRBV29-1; TRBD1 matches at 9 bases. This CDR3 comprises 15 residues. Unmatched junction bases numbered 7, after V lost 8 bases and J lost 2 bases. The germline V gene has CDR1 SQVTM and CDR2 ANQGSEA. For the CDR3, the DNA is TGCAGCTCAAACACAGGGGGCGCTGGGGCCAACGTCCTGACTTTC. It codes for CSSNTGGAGANVLTF.

The chain links TRBV7-7 to TRBJ2-1; 7 nucleotides agree with TRBD2. The germline gives CDR1 SSHAT, CDR2 FNYEAQ (reference sequence). J was trimmed by 6 bases and V by 4 bases; bases with no gene match: 6. The CDR3 loop spans 14 amino acids. The CDR3 spells CASSWGREANEQFF. The CDR3 region has the DNA TGTGCCAGCAGCTGGGGCCGGGAGGCCAATGAGCAGTTCTTC.

This chain uses TRBV2 with TRBJ2-2; TRBD2 matches at 9 bases. The CDR3 has 16 residues. Germline V gives CDR1 SNHLY, CDR2 FYNNEI. V trimming: 0 bases; J trimming: 5 bases; junction bases outside the gene matches: 4. This CDR3 is CASSEATAGGTGELFF. The CDR3 bases are TGTGCCAGCAGTGAAGCGACGGCGGGAGGGACCGGGGAGCTGTTTTTT.

This rearrangement joins TRBV7-9 to TRBJ2-5; no clear D. Per the germline V gene, CDR1 is SEHNR and CDR2 is FQNEAQ (reference sequence). V was pared by 1 base and J by 1 base, with 10 bases between. The CDR3 has 15 residues. As DNA, the CDR3 is TGTGCCAGCAGCTTAGATTTGGCTAGCCAAGAGACCCAGTACTTC. Its protein is CASSLDLASQETQYF.

The chain carries TRBV7-2 and TRBJ2-1; TRBD1 might be the D (6 bases). The CDR3 loop spans 14 amino acids. Germline assignment: CDR1 SGHTA and CDR2 FQGNSA. V was pared by 7 bases and J by 4 bases, with 14 bases between. The CDR3 sequence: CASNQARGYNEQFF. The CDR3 DNA sequence: TGTGCCAGCAACCAAGCTAGGGGGTACAATGAGCAGTTCTTC.

This clonotype was detected once. This rearrangement joins TRBV4-2 to TRBJ1-2, with D uncertain. The V and J ends lost 4 bases and 1 base respectively, with 13 bases between them. The CDR3 has 15 residues. In germline, CDR1 is LGHNA, CDR2 YNFKEQ. The CDR3 sequence: CASSPGLTVNYGYTF. CDR3 sequence (DNA): TGTGCCAGCAGCCCGGGCCTGACGGTTAACTATGGCTACACCTTC.

The rearrangement links TRBV27 to TRBJ1-4; TRBD1 aligns across 7 bases. Losses at the gene ends were 4 bases for V and 5 bases for J; bases not matched to a gene: 7. Germline V gene lookup returns CDR1 MNHEY and CDR2 SMNVEV (reference sequence). The CDR3 spans 15 residues. The CDR3 DNA reads TGTGCCAGCAGTTGGACCGACAGGGCCAATGAAAAACTGTTTTTT. Protein product: CASSWTDRANEKLFF.

The V gene is TRBV20-1, the J gene TRBJ2-1; 12 bases are shared with TRBD2. Trimming took 2 bases from V and 5 from J; bases not matched to a gene: 1. Germline-derived CDR1 and CDR2 are DFQATT and SNEGSKA (reference sequence). The CDR3 is made up of 14 amino acids. CDR3 residues: CSARRTSGNNEQFF. CDR3 nucleotides: TGCAGTGCTAGAAGGACTAGCGGGAACAATGAGCAGTTCTTC.

This clonotype showed up just a few times. V and J are TRBV5-1 and TRBJ2-2, with no clear D. Trimming pared 4 bases from V and 1 base from J, leaving 8 bases between. Germline-derived CDR1 and CDR2 are SGHRS and YFSETQ. The CDR3 covers 14 residues. Here the CDR3 reads CASSGPLNTGELFF. CDR3 DNA: TGCGCCAGCAGCGGACCGTTGAACACCGGGGAGCTGTTTTTT.

The chain carries TRBV15 and TRBJ1-1; D is perhaps TRBD1 (6 bases). Trimming took 1 base from V and 11 from J, leaving 14 bases between them. Germline V gene data show CDR1 as LNHNV and CDR2 as YYDKDF (reference sequence). This CDR3 has 13 residues. CDR3 protein: CATSRVSGARAFF. The DNA of the CDR3 is TGTGCCACCAGCAGAGTATCAGGGGCAAGGGCTTTCTTT.

V and J are TRBV5-4 and TRBJ2-2; 8 nucleotides agree with TRBD2. Trimming at V came to 4 bases and at J to 5 bases, leaving 10 bases not matched to a gene. The CDR3 spans 16 residues. Germline V lookup: CDR1 SGHNT, CDR2 YYREEE (reference sequence). CDR3 sequence reads: CASSPAGALGTGELFF. CDR3 bases: TGTGCCAGCAGCCCAGCGGGAGCCTTGGGGACCGGGGAGCTGTTTTTT. The whole variable domain, remainder taken from reference TRBV5-4 and TRBJ2-2, is ETGVTQSPTHLIKTRGQQVTLRCSSQSGHNTVSWYQQALGQGPQFIFQYYREEENGRGNFPPRFSGLQFPNYSSELNVNALELDDSALYLCASSPAGALGTGELFFGEGSRLTVL.

This clonotype turned up a few times. A junction end diverges from the germline sequence, so it may reflect a read error. The J gene is TRBJ1-1, the V gene TRBV18; D might be TRBD1 (5 bases). CDR1 and CDR2 from the germline V gene are KGHSH and LQKENI. This CDR3 contains 14 residues. The CDR3 loop is CASSPGQMNTEAFF. The CDR3 nucleotides read TGTGCCAGTTCACCAGGACAAATGAACACTGAAGCTTTCTTT.

The V gene is TRBV2, the J gene TRBJ1-2; D remains ambiguous. Germline CDR1 reads SNHLY; CDR2 reads FYNNEI. The CDR3 has 15 residues. Between the trimmed V and J ends, which lost 1 base and 2 bases, there was a span of 11 bases. The CDR3 spells CASSEGSGPNYGYTF. The CDR3 bases are TGTGCCAGCAGTGAAGGGAGTGGGCCAAACTATGGCTACACCTTC.

The gene calls are TRBV9 and TRBJ1-5; D is possibly TRBD1 (5 bases). The germline V and J ends were trimmed by 0 bases and 4 bases, with 8 bases remaining between them. Germline V gene sequence: CDR1 SGDLS, CDR2 YYNGEE. The CDR3 sequence is 14 residues long. Here the CDR3 DNA reads TGTGCCAGCAGCGTAGATTGGGGGAATCAGCCCCAGCATTTT. Translation: CASSVDWGNQPQHF.

The chain has TRBV21-1 and TRBJ2-2. TRBV21-1 is termed a pseudogene. This CDR3 spans 14 amino acids. CDR3 region: CASPTMTNTGELFF. The CDR3 bases are TGTGCCAGCCCTACTATGACGAACACCGGGGAGCTGTTTTTT.

This chain links TRBV9 with TRBJ2-1, with TRBD2 as a possible D gene (6 bases). The CDR3 is 17 amino acids. Germline-derived CDR1 and CDR2 are SGDLS and YYNGEE. V was cut by 4 bases and J by 7 bases, with 24 bases left in between. As DNA, the CDR3 is TGTGCCAGCAGCCCTAGTCCCCCTAGCGCCCCTAGGAATGAGCAGTTCTTC. As protein: CASSPSPPSAPRNEQFF.

The chain has TRBV24-1 and TRBJ2-1; TRBD2 aligns across 9 bases. V lost 3 bases to trimming and J lost 0 bases; unmatched junction nucleotides: 5. This CDR3 region has 17 residues. Germline V gene lookup returns CDR1 KGHDR and CDR2 SFDVKD. The CDR3 DNA is TGTGCCACCAGTGATCCCAGTAGCGGGAGCTCCTACAATGAGCAGTTCTTC. It yields the protein CATSDPSSGSSYNEQFF.

This chain joins TRBV7-8 and TRBJ1-2; 11 bases align to TRBD1. The germline CDR1 and CDR2 sequences are SGHVS and FQNEAQ. V lost 1 base and J lost 0; bases outside the gene matches: 7. The CDR3 is 18 residues long. The CDR3 region is CASSLVRDRGGPNYGYTF. In DNA form, the CDR3 reads TGTGCCAGCAGCTTAGTCCGGGACAGGGGGGGGCCTAACTATGGCTACACCTTC.

This rearrangement joins TRBV20-1 to TRBJ2-2; D ambiguous. Trimming took off 4 bases at V and 4 bases at J, with 10 bases between the two ends. CDR3 length: 13 amino acids. CDR1 and CDR2 (germline): DFQATT, SNEGSKA (reference sequence). The CDR3 is CSAIALRTGELFF. DNA for the CDR3: TGCAGTGCTATCGCCCTTCGCACCGGGGAGCTGTTTTTT.

V and J are TRBV20-1 and TRBJ2-7, with 9 nucleotides matching TRBD1. V gave up 7 bases and J gave up 2 bases; unmatched junction bases: 9. Germline assignment: CDR1 DFQATT and CDR2 SNEGSKA (reference sequence). The CDR3 has 14 amino acids. CDR3: CSVRSGTGPYEQYF. In DNA, the CDR3 is TGCAGTGTTCGGTCCGGGACAGGGCCCTACGAGCAGTACTTC.